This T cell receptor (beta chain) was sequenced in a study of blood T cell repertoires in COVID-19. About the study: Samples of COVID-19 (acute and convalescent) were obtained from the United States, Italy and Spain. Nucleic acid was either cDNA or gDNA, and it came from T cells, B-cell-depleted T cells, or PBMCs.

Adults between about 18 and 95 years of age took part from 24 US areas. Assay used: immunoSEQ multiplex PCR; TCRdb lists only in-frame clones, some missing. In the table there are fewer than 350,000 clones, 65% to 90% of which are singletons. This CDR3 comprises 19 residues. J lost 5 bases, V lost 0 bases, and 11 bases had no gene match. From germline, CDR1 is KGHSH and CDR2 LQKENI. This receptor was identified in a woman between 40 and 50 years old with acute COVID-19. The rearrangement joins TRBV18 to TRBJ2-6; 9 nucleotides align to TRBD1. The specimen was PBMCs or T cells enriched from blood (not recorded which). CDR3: CASSPPRGQGIMWANVLTF. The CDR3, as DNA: TGTGCCAGCTCACCACCCAGGGGACAGGGAATTATGTGGGCCAACGTCCTGACTTTC.